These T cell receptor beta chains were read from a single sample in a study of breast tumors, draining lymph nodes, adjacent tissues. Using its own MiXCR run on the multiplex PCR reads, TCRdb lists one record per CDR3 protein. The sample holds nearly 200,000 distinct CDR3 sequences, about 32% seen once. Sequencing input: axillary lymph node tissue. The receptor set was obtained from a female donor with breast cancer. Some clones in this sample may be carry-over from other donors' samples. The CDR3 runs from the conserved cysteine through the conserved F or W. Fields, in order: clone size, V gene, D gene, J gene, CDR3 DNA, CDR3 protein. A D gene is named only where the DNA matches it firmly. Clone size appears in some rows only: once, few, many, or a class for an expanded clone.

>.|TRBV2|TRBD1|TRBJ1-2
TGTGCCAGCAGTGAAAGTGGACAGGGGGGGAGGGGCTACACCTTC
CASSESGQGGRGYTF
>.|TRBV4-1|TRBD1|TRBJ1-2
TGTGCCAGCAGTCCCGGACAGGGACAGGCCGGGTATGGCTACACCTTC
CASSPGQGQAGYGYTF
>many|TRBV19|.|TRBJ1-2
TGTGCCAGTAGTCCGCGGGCCCGTCCTGGCTACACCTTC
CASSPRARPGYTF
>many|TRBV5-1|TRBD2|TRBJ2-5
TGCGCCAGCAGCCGGGCTGCGACGGGAGGTTCGGAGACCCAGTACTTC
CASSRAATGGSETQYF
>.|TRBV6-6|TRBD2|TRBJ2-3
TGTGCCAGCATCCAGCGGGGGGGGAGGGATACGCAGTATTTT
CASIQRGGRDTQYF
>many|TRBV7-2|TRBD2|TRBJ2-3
TGTGCCAGCAGCCCGTGGACTAGCACGTACACAGATACGCAGTATTTT
CASSPWTSTYTDTQYF
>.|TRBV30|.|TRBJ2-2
TGTGCCTGGAACCCTACGGATAGCGGGGAGCTGTTTTTT
CAWNPTDSGELFF
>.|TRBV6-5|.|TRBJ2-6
TGTGCCAGCAGTCATCCACCCTCTGGGGCCAACGTCCTGACTTTC
CASSHPPSGANVLTF
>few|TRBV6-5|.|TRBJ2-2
TGTGCCAGCAGTCATTCGGGAAAAAAAACCGGGGAGCTGTTTTTT
CASSHSGKKTGELFF
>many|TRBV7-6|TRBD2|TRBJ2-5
TGTGCCAGCACCCTCGGGGGCCTAGCGGGAGTCCCAGAGACCCAGTACTTC
CASTLGGLAGVPETQYF
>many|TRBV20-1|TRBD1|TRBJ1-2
TGCAGTGCTAGAGATAGTTACAGGGGAACTAATGGCTACACCTTC
CSARDSYRGTNGYTF
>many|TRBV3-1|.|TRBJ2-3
TGTGCCAGCAGCCCAGGGGGACTAGTTTCAGATACGCAGTATTTT
CASSPGGLVSDTQYF
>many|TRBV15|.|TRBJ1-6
TGTGCCACCAGCAGAGATTTTATTAGAGGGGGAGGAGATAATTCACCCCTCCACTTT
CATSRDFIRGGGDNSPLHF
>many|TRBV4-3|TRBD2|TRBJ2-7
TGCGCCAGCAGCCACCTGACTAGCGGGAGCTCCTACGAGCAGTACTTC
CASSHLTSGSSYEQYF
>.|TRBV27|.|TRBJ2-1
TGTGCCAGCAGGGGGCGGGGAGACAGTAGATCCTACAATGAGCAGTTCTTC
CASRGRGDSRSYNEQFF
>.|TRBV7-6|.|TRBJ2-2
.
CACSARDTGVGEPFF
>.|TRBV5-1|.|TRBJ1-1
TGCGCCAGCAGCTTGGACAGATTTGTCGAGGGGGGCACTGAAGCTTTCTTT
CASSLDRFVEGGTEAFF
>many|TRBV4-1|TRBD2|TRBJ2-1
TGCGCCAGCAGCCAAGGTACTAGCGGGGGGACTGAGCAGTTCTTC
CASSQGTSGGTEQFF
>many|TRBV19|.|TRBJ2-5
TGTGCCAGTAGTATAGCGGCCCACCAAGAGACCCAGTACTTC
CASSIAAHQETQYF
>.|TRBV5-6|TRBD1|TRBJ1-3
TGTGCCAGCAGCTTGTTTCGGATGGACAGGGGGCCTGGAAACACCATATATTTT
CASSLFRMDRGPGNTIYF
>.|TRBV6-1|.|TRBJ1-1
TGTGCCATCGTTAGGGCAGGCATGAACACTGAAGCTTTCTTT
CAIVRAGMNTEAFF
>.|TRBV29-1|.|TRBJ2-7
TGCAGCGTTGAAGCGGGGAGCTACGAGCAGTACTTC
CSVEAGSYEQYF
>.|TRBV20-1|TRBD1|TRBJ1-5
TGCAGCTCATCCGGGACAGGGGGCAATCCGCCCCAGCATTTT
CSSSGTGGNPPQHF
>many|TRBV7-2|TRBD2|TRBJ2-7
TGTGCCAGCAGCCCTAGCGGCACCAACTACGAGCAGTACTTC
CASSPSGTNYEQYF
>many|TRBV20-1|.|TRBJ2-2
TGCAGTGGTCGTCAGGGCGACGAGCGAACCGGGGAGCTGTTTTTT
CSGRQGDERTGELFF
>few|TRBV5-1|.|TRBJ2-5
TGCGCCAGCAGCTACCCGGGGGAGACCCACTACTTC
CASSYPGETHYF
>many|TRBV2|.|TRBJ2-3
TGTGCCAGCAGGACGACTAGCACAGATACGCAGTATTTT
CASRTTSTDTQYF
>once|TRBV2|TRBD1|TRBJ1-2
TGTGCCAGCAGTGAATTAGGGACAGGGGGCGGCTATGGCTACACCTTC
CASSELGTGGGYGYTF
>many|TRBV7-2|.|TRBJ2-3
TGTGCCAGCAGCTTAGCACCCGGAGGTAGCGGCACAGATACGCAGTATTTT
CASSLAPGGSGTDTQYF
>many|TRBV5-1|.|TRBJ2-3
TGCGCCAGCAGCTTGGCATCTGGAGCGGGCCCAGATACGCAGTATTTT
CASSLASGAGPDTQYF
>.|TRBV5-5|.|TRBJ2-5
TGTGCCAGCAGCGCCCTCCCCGGGACCCGGGGGACCCAGTACTTC
CASSALPGTRGTQYF
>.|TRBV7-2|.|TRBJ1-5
TGTGCCAGCAGCTTAGCGACCAGCGGGGCCTACGAGCATTTT
CASSLATSGAYEHF
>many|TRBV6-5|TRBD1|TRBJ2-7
TGTGCCAGCAGCCTAACCGGGACAGCGAGCTACGAGCAGTACTTC
CASSLTGTASYEQYF
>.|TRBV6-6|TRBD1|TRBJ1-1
TGTGCCAGCAGTTTCCGGGACAGCGAATCGGCTTTCTTT
CASSFRDSESAFF
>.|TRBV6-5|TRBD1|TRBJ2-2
TGTGCCAGCAGTCACCTCTTTAGGGGGCGGAACACCGGGGAGCTGTTTTTT
CASSHLFRGRNTGELFF
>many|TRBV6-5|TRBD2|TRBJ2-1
TGTGCCAGCAGTTATAGCGGGGGGGCGGCCTACAATGAGCAGTTCTTC
CASSYSGGAAYNEQFF
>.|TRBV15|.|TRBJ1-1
TGTGCCACCAGCACAATCCTCGGGGATATGAACACTGAAGCTTTCTTT
CATSTILGDMNTEAFF